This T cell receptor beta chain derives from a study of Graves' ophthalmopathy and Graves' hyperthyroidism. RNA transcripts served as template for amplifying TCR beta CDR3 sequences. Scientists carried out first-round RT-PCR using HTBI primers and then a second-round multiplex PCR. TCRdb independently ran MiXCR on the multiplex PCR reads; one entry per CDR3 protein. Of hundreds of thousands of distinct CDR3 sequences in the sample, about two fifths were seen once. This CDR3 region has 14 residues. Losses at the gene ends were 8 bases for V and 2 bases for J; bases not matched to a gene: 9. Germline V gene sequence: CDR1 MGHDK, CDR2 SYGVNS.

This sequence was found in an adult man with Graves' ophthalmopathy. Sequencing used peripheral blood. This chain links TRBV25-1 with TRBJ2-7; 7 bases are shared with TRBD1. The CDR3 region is CASVRQGGTYEQYF. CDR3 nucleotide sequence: TGTGCCAGCGTCCGACAGGGCGGAACCTACGAGCAGTACTTC.